The 16 T cell receptor beta chains reported below all come from one sample, sequenced in a study of T cell changes during pregnancy in multiple sclerosis. Profiled with immunoSEQ multiplex PCR; TCRdb holds only in-frame clones, not every one. The table has around 37,000 clones, 91% seen once. The specimen comprised CD8+ T cells from peripheral blood mononuclear cells, sampled in the second trimester of pregnancy. The source is a female donor with multiple sclerosis, enrolled in a pregnancy study.

DNA for the CDR3: TGTGCCACCAGCAGGTCAACAGGGGGCGGCAATCAGCCCCAGCATTTT. Protein product: CATSRSTGGGNQPQHF. The rearrangement uses TRBV15 and TRBJ1-5, with 9 nucleotides matching TRBD1. Germline assignment: CDR1 LNHNV and CDR2 YYDKDF (reference sequence). The CDR3 has 16 amino acids. The trim removed 3 bases at V and 2 bases at J, leaving 5 bases unmatched. The full variable domain, rest sourced from reference TRBV15 and TRBJ1-5, is DAMVIQNPRYQVTQFGKPVTLSCSQTLNHNVMYWYQQKSSQAPKLLFHYYDKDFNNEADTPDNFQSRRPNTSFCFLDIRSPGLGDTAMYLCATSRSTGGGNQPQHFGDGTRLSIL.

This clone was observed once. This chain uses TRBV7-6 with TRBJ2-3; 14 positions agree with TRBD2. From germline, CDR1 is SGHVS and CDR2 FNYEAQ. This CDR3 spans 18 amino acids. The J segment lost 2 bases and the V segment lost 1 base, leaving 5 bases of the junction unmatched. In DNA, the CDR3 is TGTGCCAGCAGCTTAGGACTAGCGGGAGGGCCTTTCACAGATACGCAGTATTTT. This codes for CASSLGLAGGPFTDTQYF.

This clone was counted once. The chain employs TRBV5-4 and TRBJ1-1; perhaps TRBD1 as D (5 bases). The length of the CDR3 is 15 residues. Trimming removed 2 bases from V and 1 base from J, with 12 bases in between. Germline V gives CDR1 SGHNT, CDR2 YYREEE (reference sequence). CDR3 in amino acids: CASSFSRVSNTEAFF. The CDR3 DNA sequence: TGTGCCAGCAGCTTCTCCAGGGTTTCGAACACTGAAGCTTTCTTT.

The chain is built from TRBV19 and TRBJ2-1, with 10 positions matching TRBD2. Germline V CDR1 and CDR2: LNHDA, SQIVND (reference sequence). Trimming took 2 bases from V and 5 from J; bases not matched to a gene: 3. The CDR3 runs 15 residues. CDR3 sequence (DNA): TGTGCCAGTAGTATAAGCAGCGGGGGGGACAATGAGCAGTTCTTC. Translating gives CASSISSGGDNEQFF. Full variable domain (outside the CDR3, taken from reference TRBV19 and TRBJ2-1): DGGITQSPKYLFRKEGQNVTLSCEQNLNHDAMYWYRQDPGQGLRLIYYSQIVNDFQKGDIAEGYSVSREKKESFPLTVTSAQKNPTAFYLCASSISSGGDNEQFFGPGTRLTVL.

The J gene is TRBJ2-7, the V gene TRBV7-9; D uncertain. V lost 6 bases, J lost 2 bases, and 17 bases lay in between. The germline V gene encodes CDR1 SEHNR and CDR2 FQNEAQ (reference sequence). The CDR3 loop spans 15 amino acids. CDR3 protein: CASSHDLSPTYEQYF. In DNA form, the CDR3 reads TGTGCCAGCAGTCACGATTTGAGTCCTACCTACGAGCAGTACTTC. Full variable domain (missing parts from reference TRBV7-9 and TRBJ2-7): DTGVSQNPRHKITKRGQNVTFRCDPISEHNRLYWYRQTLGQGPEFLTYFQNEAQLEKSRLLSDRFSAERPKGSFSTLEIQRTEQGDSAMYLCASSHDLSPTYEQYFGPGTRLTVT.

The rearrangement joins TRBV6-5 to TRBJ2-5; 12 bases line up with TRBD2. V lost 6 bases to trimming and J lost 4 bases; unmatched junction nucleotides: 3. CDR1 and CDR2 from the germline V gene are MNHEY and SVGAGI. CDR3 size: 14 residues. CDR3 region: CASSLAGGGETQYF. Written as DNA, the CDR3 is TGTGCCAGCAGCCTAGCGGGAGGGGGAGAGACCCAGTACTTC.

The chain joins TRBV9 to TRBJ2-2; D perhaps matches TRBD1 (5 bases). CDR1 SGDLS and CDR2 YYNGEE come from the germline V gene. The CDR3 spans 16 residues. V lost 1 base and J 4 bases, leaving 14 bases between the germline ends. The CDR3 coding sequence is TGTGCCAGCAGCGTAAGCCAGGGCCCTTTCACCGGGGAGCTGTTTTTT. This sequence encodes CASSVSQGPFTGELFF. The whole variable domain, filled in from reference TRBV9 and TRBJ2-2, reads DSGVTQTPKHLITATGQRVTLRCSPRSGDLSVYWYQQSLDQGLQFLIQYYNGEERAKGNILERFSAQQFPDLHSELNLSSLELGDSALYFCASSVSQGPFTGELFFGEGSRLTVL.

J is TRBJ1-2 and V is TRBV19; no firm D call. CDR1 LNHDA and CDR2 SQIVND come from the germline V gene (reference sequence). There are 15 residues in the CDR3. V lost 3 bases and J 1 base, leaving 12 bases between the germline ends. The chain's CDR3 is CASSITGYNNYGYTF. Written as DNA, the CDR3 is TGTGCCAGTAGTATTACCGGGTACAATAACTATGGCTACACCTTC.

The chain carries TRBV30 and TRBJ1-1, with 11 bases matching TRBD1. This CDR3 has 14 residues. CDR1 GTSNPN and CDR2 SVGIG come from the germline V gene (reference sequence). V shed 4 bases, J shed 7 bases, and the junction held 8 bases outside the gene matches. As DNA, the CDR3 is TGTGCCTGGAAAGTAGGGACAGGGGGTTTTGAAGCTTTCTTT. This translates into CAWKVGTGGFEAFF.

This clone occurred a few times. CDR3 DNA sequence: TGTGCCAGCTGTTGTGAGCGGCAAGAGACCCAGTACTTC. It codes for CASCCERQETQYF. V is TRBV6-5 and J is TRBJ2-5; the D gene is possibly TRBD2 (5 bases). Trimming stripped 8 bases from V and 2 bases from J, with 12 bases between. Germline V gene data show CDR1 as MNHEY and CDR2 as SVGAGI. The CDR3 spans 13 residues.

This clone appeared a few times. The chain carries TRBV5-1 and TRBJ2-2; tentative D call: TRBD2 (6 bases). CDR1 SGHRS and CDR2 YFSETQ come from the germline V gene. This CDR3 is 13 amino acids long. Trimming pared 2 bases from V and 7 bases from J, leaving 9 bases between. CDR3 sequence reads: CASSFGGIGELFF. CDR3 bases: TGCGCCAGCAGCTTCGGGGGAATCGGGGAGCTGTTTTTT.

The chain has TRBV5-1 and TRBJ2-7, with a possible D match to TRBD1 (5 bases). Germline values: CDR1 SGHRS, CDR2 YFSETQ. V was shortened by 3 bases and J by 4 bases, with 14 bases between the two germline ends. This CDR3 is built from 14 residues. CDR3 in amino acids: CASSSLDKQYEQYF. CDR3 nucleotide sequence: TGCGCCAGCAGCTCCCTGGACAAACAGTACGAGCAGTACTTC.

The rearrangement links TRBV2 to TRBJ1-2, with TRBD1 identical over 7 bases. The J segment lost 3 bases and the V segment lost 4 bases, leaving 5 bases of the junction unmatched. CDR3 length: 14 residues. Germline CDR1 SNHLY, CDR2 FYNNEI. CDR3 amino acids: CASSVQGTDYGYTF. CDR3 in DNA: TGTGCCAGCAGTGTTCAGGGGACAGACTATGGCTACACCTTC.

The rearrangement joins TRBV19 to TRBJ2-7, with 8 bases matching TRBD2. CDR3 length: 14 amino acids. The J segment lost 6 bases and the V segment lost 5 bases, leaving 9 bases of the junction unmatched. Germline assignment: CDR1 LNHDA and CDR2 SQIVND (reference sequence). The chain's CDR3 is CASSLPGGEAEQYF. The CDR3 DNA is TGTGCCAGTAGTCTTCCGGGGGGGGAAGCCGAGCAGTACTTC.

This clone was detected only a few times. This sequence joins TRBV4-1 and TRBJ1-1; tentative D call: TRBD1 (6 bases). The CDR3 has 15 amino acids. The germline V gene has CDR1 MGHRA and CDR2 YSYEKL. Trimming pared 1 base from V and 4 bases from J, leaving 13 bases between. The CDR3 loop reads CASSQATGGGTEAFF. CDR3 coding DNA: TGCGCCAGCAGCCAAGCCACGGGGGGCGGCACTGAAGCTTTCTTT.

This chain links TRBV10-3 with TRBJ1-1; TRBD1 matches at 8 bases. Germline CDR1 ENHRY, CDR2 SYGVKD. J was trimmed by 6 bases and V by 5 bases; bases with no gene match: 11. This CDR3 comprises 15 residues. The CDR3 protein is CAISLTGESMAEAFF. The CDR3 DNA follows: TGTGCCATCAGTTTGACAGGGGAGTCTATGGCTGAAGCTTTCTTT.